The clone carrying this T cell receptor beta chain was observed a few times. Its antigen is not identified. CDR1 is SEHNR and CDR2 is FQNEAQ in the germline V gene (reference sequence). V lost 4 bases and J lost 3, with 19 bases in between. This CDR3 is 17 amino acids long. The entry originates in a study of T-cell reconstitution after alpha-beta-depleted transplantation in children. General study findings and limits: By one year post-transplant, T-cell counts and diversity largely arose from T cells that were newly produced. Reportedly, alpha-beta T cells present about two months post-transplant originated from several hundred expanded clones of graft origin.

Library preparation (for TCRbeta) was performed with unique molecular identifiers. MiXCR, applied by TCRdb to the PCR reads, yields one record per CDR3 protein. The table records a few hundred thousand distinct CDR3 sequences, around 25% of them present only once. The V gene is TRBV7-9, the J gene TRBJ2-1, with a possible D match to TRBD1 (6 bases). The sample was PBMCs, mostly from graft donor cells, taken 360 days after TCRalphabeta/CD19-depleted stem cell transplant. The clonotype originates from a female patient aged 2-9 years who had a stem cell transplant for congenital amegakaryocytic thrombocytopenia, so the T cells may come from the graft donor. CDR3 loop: CASSSDSDTSRYNEQFF. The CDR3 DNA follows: TGTGCCAGCAGCTCGGACAGCGATACCTCTCGCTACAATGAGCAGTTCTTC.